These 15 T cell receptor beta chains originate from one sample sequenced in a study of CD8+ T cells in alopecia areata. Reverse transcription of extracted RNA yielded cDNA, which provided the sequencing template. TCRdb keeps only in-frame clones here, not all; method: immunoSEQ multiplex PCR. The sample lists about 270,000 clones, 60% seen once, with 0.93% in the top ten. Treatment indicated: oral pan-JAK inhibitor, 5-10 mg twice daily. The specimen comprised CD4+ T cells sorted from blood, sampled around week 53, from a patient treated with tofacitinib. The receptors derive from a human donor with alopecia areata.

This chain uses TRBV30 with TRBJ1-2; D is possibly TRBD1 (5 bases). The CDR3 is 14 residues long. Trimming stripped 0 bases from V and 2 bases from J, with 10 bases between. The germline V gene has CDR1 GTSNPN and CDR2 SVGIG (reference sequence). The CDR3 nucleotides are TGTGCCTGGAGTGTACGATGGGGGAACTATGGCTACACCTTC. This gives the protein CAWSVRWGNYGYTF.

The chain combines TRBV18 with TRBJ2-1, with 13 nucleotides matching TRBD2. Germline V lookup: CDR1 KGHSH, CDR2 LQKENI. The CDR3 runs 16 residues. Trimming cost V 4 bases and J 1 base; bases outside gene matches: 1. As DNA, the CDR3 is TGTGCCAGCTCACGGACTAGCGGGGGATCCTACAATGAGCAGTTCTTC. It codes for CASSRTSGGSYNEQFF. Using reference TRBV18 and TRBJ2-1 for the parts outside the CDR3, the full variable domain is NAGVMQNPRHLVRRRGQEARLRCSPMKGHSHVYWYRQLPEEGLKFMVYLQKENIIDESGMPKERFSAEFPKEGPSILRIQQVVRGDSAAYFCASSRTSGGSYNEQFFGPGTRLTVL.

With regard to this clone: Here the CDR3 omits its conserved ending phenylalanine or tryptophan, so a read error is the likely source. Because the CDR3's place on the DNA is in doubt, the DNA is left out and the CDR3 is given as listed by TCRdb. V gene TRBV30 combines with J gene TRBJ2-7; the D call TRBD1 from the table was never checked on the DNA. Germline CDR1 GTSNPN, CDR2 SVGIG (reference sequence). The CDR3 is 10 amino acids long, termini counted. The CDR3 sequence is CAWSFNPPIQ.

The rearrangement links TRBV11-2 to TRBJ2-7; D may be TRBD1 or TRBD2 (5 bases each). Germline assignment: CDR1 SGHAT and CDR2 FQNNGV. The CDR3 has 19 amino acids. The V end was cut by 0 bases, the J end by 2 bases, with 23 bases between. The CDR3 DNA reads as TGTGCCAGCAGCTTAGATGCCCTCACCACCGGGACGCAAACCTACGAGCAGTACTTC. Encoded protein: CASSLDALTTGTQTYEQYF.

This sequence joins TRBV7-2 and TRBJ1-1; 7 bases map to TRBD1. The CDR3 is 13 amino acids. Germline CDR1 reads SGHTA; CDR2 reads FQGNSA. V lost 5 bases to trimming and J lost 4 bases; unmatched junction nucleotides: 4. This CDR3 reads CASSPQGGTEAFF. The CDR3 DNA follows: TGTGCCAGCAGCCCCCAGGGGGGCACTGAAGCTTTCTTT.

The genes are TRBV29-1 and TRBJ2-5; TRBD1 is a possible D gene (6 bases). Germline CDR1 is SQVTM and CDR2 is ANQGSEA. Trimming cost V 7 bases and J 5 bases, with 17 bases left between them. This CDR3 has 13 residues. CDR3 bases: TGCAGCGCCAACCTCCACAGGGCGGAGACCCAGTACTTC. This codes for CSANLHRAETQYF.

V and J are TRBV10-3 and TRBJ2-5; unclear D gene. Between the trimmed V and J ends, which lost 4 bases and 4 bases, there was a span of 4 bases. The V gene's germline CDR1 is ENHRY and CDR2 SYGVKD. The CDR3 totals 11 residues. CDR3 in DNA: TGTGCCATCAGTGCGGGAGAGACCCAGTACTTC. Residues: CAISAGETQYF.

The chain combines TRBV7-6 with TRBJ2-7, with 10 bases fitting TRBD1. The CDR3 runs to 15 residues. Unmatched junction bases numbered 8, after V lost 5 bases and J lost 4 bases. From germline, CDR1 is SGHVS and CDR2 FNYEAQ. DNA for the CDR3: TGTGCCAGCAGCCAATCCGGGACAGGGGCGTACGAGCAGTACTTC. It specifies CASSQSGTGAYEQYF. The complete variable domain, with remaining parts taken from reference TRBV7-6 and TRBJ2-7, reads GAGVSQSPRYKVTKRGQDVALRCDPISGHVSLYWYRQALGQGPEFLTYFNYEAQQDKSGLPNDRFSAERPEGSISTLTIQRTEQRDSAMYRCASSQSGTGAYEQYFGPGTRLTVT.

This chain links TRBV30 with TRBJ1-2, with TRBD1 as a possible D gene (5 bases). Germline V lookup: CDR1 GTSNPN, CDR2 SVGIG (reference sequence). Trimming shortened V by 3 bases and J by 8 bases, and 13 bases separated the two germline ends. The CDR3 extends over 12 amino acids. The CDR3 DNA reads as TGTGCCTGGAGCAATGGCCGACAGGGCTACACCTTC. Protein product: CAWSNGRQGYTF.

This sequence joins TRBV30 and TRBJ1-5; perhaps TRBD1 as D (6 bases). Germline values: CDR1 GTSNPN, CDR2 SVGIG (reference sequence). The V and J ends lost 0 bases and 7 bases respectively, with 22 bases between them. The CDR3 runs 17 residues. CDR3 bases: TGTGCCTGGAGTGTACGCGTAGCACAGGGTGGACGCCAGCCCCAGCATTTT. Amino acids: CAWSVRVAQGGRQPQHF. The full variable domain, in which reference TRBV30 and TRBJ1-5 provide the parts outside the CDR3, is SQTIHQWPATLVQPVGSPLSLECTVEGTSNPNLYWYRQAAGRGLQLLFYSVGIGQISSEVPQNLSASRPQDRQFILSSKKLLLSDSGFYLCAWSVRVAQGGRQPQHFGDGTRLSIL.

The gene calls are TRBV4-2 and TRBJ2-5; D is ambiguous. There are 16 residues in the CDR3. Germline CDR1 and CDR2: LGHNA and YNFKEQ. The germline V and J ends were trimmed by 0 bases and 4 bases, with 15 bases remaining between them. Here the CDR3 reads CASSQDGENGRETQYF. The CDR3 DNA reads TGTGCCAGCAGCCAAGATGGAGAGAATGGCCGAGAGACCCAGTACTTC.

This clone was recorded a few times. The J gene is TRBJ2-2, the V gene TRBV5-1; weak D call: TRBD2 (6 bases). V lost 6 bases and J 10 bases, leaving 16 bases between the germline ends. CDR3 length equals 13 residues. Germline CDR1 reads SGHRS; CDR2 reads YFSETQ. CDR3 DNA sequence: TGCGCCAGCACGCGGGGAGCTGACGAGGAGCTGTTTTTT. Protein: CASTRGADEELFF.

V is TRBV9 and J is TRBJ2-3; TRBD1 or TRBD2 may be the D gene (5 bases each). CDR1 SGDLS and CDR2 YYNGEE come from the germline V gene. V was clipped by 7 bases and J by 0 bases, with 9 bases between them. This CDR3 region has 13 residues. The CDR3 protein is CASGGISTDTQYF. DNA for the CDR3: TGTGCCAGCGGGGGTATAAGCACAGATACGCAGTATTTT.

The gene calls are TRBV6-1 and TRBJ1-5; D remains ambiguous. Trimming pared 6 bases from V and 4 bases from J, leaving 13 bases between. Germline CDR1 MNHNS, CDR2 SASEGT. This CDR3 has 14 residues. CDR3 coding DNA: TGTGCCAGCAGGGGAGAGGCACCAAATCAGCCCCAGCATTTT. Amino acids: CASRGEAPNQPQHF.

The chain links TRBV6-6 to TRBJ2-5; 9 nucleotides match TRBD1. CDR3 size: 15 residues. CDR1 is MNHNY and CDR2 is SVGAGI in the germline V gene (reference sequence). J was trimmed by 5 bases and V by 8 bases; bases with no gene match: 12. This chain's CDR3 is CASDDRGQGFETQYF. DNA for the CDR3: TGTGCCAGCGACGACAGGGGACAGGGCTTTGAGACCCAGTACTTC.